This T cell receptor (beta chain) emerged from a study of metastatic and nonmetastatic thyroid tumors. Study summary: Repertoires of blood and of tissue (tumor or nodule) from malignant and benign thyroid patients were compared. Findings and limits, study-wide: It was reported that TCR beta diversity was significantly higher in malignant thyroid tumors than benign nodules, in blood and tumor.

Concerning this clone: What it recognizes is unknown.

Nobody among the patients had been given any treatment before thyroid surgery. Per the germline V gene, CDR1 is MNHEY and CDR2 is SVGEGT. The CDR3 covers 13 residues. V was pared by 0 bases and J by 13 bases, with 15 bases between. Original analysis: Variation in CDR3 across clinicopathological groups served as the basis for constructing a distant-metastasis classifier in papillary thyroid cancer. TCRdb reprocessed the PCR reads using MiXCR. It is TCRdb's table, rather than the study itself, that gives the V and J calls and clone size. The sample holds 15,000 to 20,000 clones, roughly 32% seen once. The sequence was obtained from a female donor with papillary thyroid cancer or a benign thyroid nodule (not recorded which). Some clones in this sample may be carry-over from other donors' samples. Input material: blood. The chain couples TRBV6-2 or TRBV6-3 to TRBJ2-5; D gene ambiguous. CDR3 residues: CASSYSPRGLMYF. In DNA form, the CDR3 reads TGTGCCAGCAGTTACTCCCCTCGTGGGCTGATGTACTTC.